The rows below give T cell receptor beta chains drawn from one sample of a study of T cell repertoires and HLA-DP antigens. Assay: immunoSEQ multiplex PCR; the TCRdb copy retains only in-frame clones and omits some. The data hold about 73,000 clones, with around 80% observed a single time. The antigens for these receptors are not known. Sequenced material: CD4+ T cells from PBMCs. Source of these receptors: a man aged 60-69 years in good health and CMV-seronegative. CDR3s include the opening cysteine and the closing phenylalanine or tryptophan. A D gene is named only where the DNA matches it firmly. Rows give clone size only sometimes, using once, few, many, or a class for an expanded clone.

j_gene: TRBJ1-2
abundance: few
v_gene: TRBV7-2
d_gene: TRBD1
CDR3aa: CASSPTDRELRGYTF
CDR3nt: TGTGCCAGCAGCCCGACGGACAGGGAGTTAAGGGGCTACACCTTC

j_gene: TRBJ2-3
abundance: NA
v_gene: TRBV9
d_gene: NA
CDR3aa: CASSVRAGGGDTQYF
CDR3nt: TGTGCCAGCAGCGTAAGGGCAGGGGGAGGGGATACGCAGTATTTT

j_gene: TRBJ2-5
abundance: NA
v_gene: TRBV5-1
d_gene: NA
CDR3aa: CASSLWQGGETQYF
CDR3nt: TGCGCCAGCAGCTTGTGGCAGGGTGGGGAGACCCAGTACTTC

j_gene: TRBJ1-6
abundance: NA
v_gene: TRBV19
d_gene: NA
CDR3aa: CASSTSRGEGSPLHF
CDR3nt: TGTGCCAGTAGTACCTCGAGGGGTGAAGGATCACCCCTCCACTTT

j_gene: TRBJ1-3
abundance: NA
v_gene: TRBV28
d_gene: NA
CDR3aa: CASSLGGVAGNTIYF
CDR3nt: TGTGCCAGCAGTTTAGGGGGGGTGGCAGGAAACACCATATATTTT

j_gene: TRBJ2-5
abundance: NA
v_gene: TRBV7-9
d_gene: NA
CDR3aa: CASSLAGVETQYF
CDR3nt: TGTGCCAGCAGCTTAGCAGGGGTCGAGACCCAGTACTTC

j_gene: TRBJ2-2
abundance: NA
v_gene: TRBV11-2
d_gene: TRBD2
CDR3aa: CASSLGGTSYGELFF
CDR3nt: TGTGCCAGCAGCTTAGGGGGGACTAGTTATGGGGAGCTGTTTTTT

j_gene: TRBJ1-2
abundance: few
v_gene: TRBV4-1
d_gene: TRBD1
CDR3aa: CASSQAGTGRTMGGYTF
CDR3nt: TGCGCCAGCAGCCAGGCCGGGACAGGGAGAACTATGGGTGGCTACACCTTC

j_gene: TRBJ1-4
abundance: NA
v_gene: TRBV6-5
d_gene: NA
CDR3aa: CASSYSRVTNEKLFF
CDR3nt: TGTGCCAGCAGTTACTCTCGGGTGACTAATGAAAAACTGTTTTTT

j_gene: TRBJ1-6
abundance: NA
v_gene: TRBV28
d_gene: NA
CDR3aa: CASSAGGYNSPLHF
CDR3nt: TGTGCCAGCAGTGCGGGGGGTTATAATTCACCCCTCCACTTT

j_gene: TRBJ1-5
abundance: NA
v_gene: TRBV30
d_gene: TRBD1
CDR3aa: CAWRDRGRNQPQHF
CDR3nt: TGTGCCTGGCGGGACAGGGGGCGGAATCAGCCCCAGCATTTT

j_gene: TRBJ2-3
abundance: NA
v_gene: TRBV27
d_gene: TRBD2
CDR3aa: CASSLEGLAGGLASDTQYF
CDR3nt: TGTGCCAGCAGTTTAGAGGGACTAGCGGGAGGGCTGGCGTCAGATACGCAGTATTTT

j_gene: TRBJ1-2
abundance: NA
v_gene: TRBV7-2
d_gene: TRBD1
CDR3aa: CASSWDRDYGYTF
CDR3nt: TGTGCCAGCAGCTGGGACAGAGACTATGGCTACACCTTC

j_gene: TRBJ1-1
abundance: NA
v_gene: TRBV4-1
d_gene: NA
CDR3aa: CASSQEGAVEGTEAFF
CDR3nt: TGCGCCAGCAGCCAAGAAGGGGCAGTGGAAGGCACTGAAGCTTTCTTT

j_gene: TRBJ2-7
abundance: once
v_gene: TRBV4-1
d_gene: NA
CDR3aa: CASRGGIGYEQYF
CDR3nt: TGCGCCAGCAGAGGCGGGATTGGGTACGAGCAGTACTTC

j_gene: TRBJ1-4
abundance: NA
v_gene: TRBV7-9
d_gene: TRBD1
CDR3aa: CASSPPGQANEKLFF
CDR3nt: TGTGCCAGCAGCCCACCGGGACAGGCTAATGAAAAACTGTTTTTT

j_gene: TRBJ2-3
abundance: NA
v_gene: TRBV5-5
d_gene: NA
CDR3aa: CASSLSGDRTDTQYF
CDR3nt: TGTGCCAGCAGCTTGTCAGGGGATCGCACAGATACGCAGTATTTT

j_gene: TRBJ2-5
abundance: NA
v_gene: TRBV7-2
d_gene: NA
CDR3aa: CASSLQRGQETQYF
CDR3nt: TGTGCCAGCAGCTTACAGCGCGGGCAAGAGACCCAGTACTTC

j_gene: TRBJ1-2
abundance: NA
v_gene: TRBV28
d_gene: NA
CDR3aa: CASSSSPLNYGYTF
CDR3nt: TGTGCCAGCAGTTCTTCCCCGCTGAACTATGGCTACACCTTC

j_gene: TRBJ1-6
abundance: NA
v_gene: TRBV9
d_gene: NA
CDR3aa: CASSTTDSVETSPLHF
CDR3nt: TGTGCCAGCAGCACCACGGACAGCGTCGAAACGTCACCCCTCCACTTT

j_gene: TRBJ1-2
abundance: NA
v_gene: TRBV25-1
d_gene: TRBD1
CDR3aa: CASRGTVGGYTF
CDR3nt: TGTGCCAGCAGGGGGACAGTTGGGGGCTACACCTTC

j_gene: TRBJ1-2
abundance: NA
v_gene: TRBV7-2
d_gene: NA
CDR3aa: CASSERRYGYTF
CDR3nt: TGTGCCAGCAGTGAGCGACGGTACGGCTACACCTTC

j_gene: TRBJ1-6
abundance: NA
v_gene: TRBV7-9
d_gene: NA
CDR3aa: CASSLGNYNSPLHF
CDR3nt: TGTGCCAGCAGCTTGGGGAACTATAATTCACCCCTCCACTTT

j_gene: TRBJ2-7
abundance: NA
v_gene: TRBV9
d_gene: NA
CDR3aa: CASSVAALGEQYF
CDR3nt: TGTGCCAGCAGCGTAGCGGCCCTCGGGGAGCAGTACTTC

j_gene: TRBJ2-3
abundance: NA
v_gene: TRBV9
d_gene: TRBD2
CDR3aa: CASSAGLAVSTQYF
CDR3nt: TGTGCCAGCAGCGCCGGACTAGCGGTCTCTACGCAGTATTTT

j_gene: TRBJ1-1
abundance: few
v_gene: TRBV4-3
d_gene: NA
CDR3aa: CASSQGTDTEAFF
CDR3nt: TGCGCCAGCAGCCAAGGCACAGACACTGAAGCTTTCTTT

j_gene: TRBJ2-3
abundance: NA
v_gene: TRBV7-8
d_gene: NA
CDR3aa: CASSLGQPDTQYF
CDR3nt: TGTGCCAGCAGCTTAGGACAACCAGATACGCAGTATTTT

j_gene: TRBJ1-2
abundance: NA
v_gene: TRBV6-1
d_gene: NA
CDR3aa: CASMEDSSNYGYTF
CDR3nt: TGTGCCAGCATGGAAGACAGTTCTAACTATGGCTACACCTTC

j_gene: TRBJ1-6
abundance: NA
v_gene: TRBV6-5
d_gene: TRBD1
CDR3aa: CASSRDRGNSPLHF
CDR3nt: TGTGCCAGCAGTAGGGACAGGGGTAATTCACCCCTCCACTTT

j_gene: TRBJ1-1
abundance: NA
v_gene: TRBV28
d_gene: NA
CDR3aa: CASTKAGGTEAFF
CDR3nt: TGTGCCAGCACTAAGGCGGGAGGCACTGAAGCTTTCTTT

j_gene: TRBJ2-7
abundance: NA
v_gene: TRBV6-5
d_gene: TRBD2
CDR3aa: CASSSLGLAATYEQYF
CDR3nt: TGTGCCAGCAGTTCCCTTGGACTAGCGGCTACCTACGAGCAGTACTTC